One and the same sample provided the 14 T cell receptor beta chains below, sequenced in a study of T cell responses to AZD1222 COVID-19 vaccine. Profiled with immunoSEQ multiplex PCR; TCRdb holds only in-frame clones, not every one. Of about 110,000 clones in the sample, around 82% are singletons; the top ten hold under 10%. The source material was peripheral blood, sampled on day 0 of AZD1222 vaccination. These receptors were obtained from an adult in good health.

In this sample, this clone turned up a few times. The V call is TRBV28, the J call TRBJ1-2; 9 bases map to TRBD1. The germline gives CDR1 MDHEN, CDR2 SYDVKM. The CDR3 covers 13 residues. The V and J ends lost 7 bases and 8 bases, in that order; junction bases with no gene match: 8. The CDR3 bases are TGTGCCAGCAACGCTGCCACAGGGGGCGGCTACACCTTC. Residues: CASNAATGGGYTF.

In its sample, this clone was seen a few times. The gene calls are TRBV20-1 and TRBJ2-7; D may be TRBD2 (6 bases). Deletions cut 6 bases from V and 6 bases from J, with 12 bases between. Germline V gives CDR1 DFQATT, CDR2 SNEGSKA (reference sequence). The CDR3 is made up of 11 amino acids. CDR3 in DNA: TGCAGTGCCCCGGACTACAGCGAGCAGTACTTC. The encoded protein is CSAPDYSEQYF.

This chain joins TRBV7-9 and TRBJ1-3; D remains ambiguous. V was trimmed by 4 bases and J by 1 base, leaving 11 bases between them. This CDR3 spans 15 amino acids. Per the germline V gene, CDR1 is SEHNR and CDR2 is FQNEAQ (reference sequence). The CDR3 region has the DNA TGTGCCAGCAGCTACCGGGGTCCTTCTGGAAACACCATATATTTT. Its protein product is CASSYRGPSGNTIYF.

The genes are TRBV25-1 and TRBJ1-1; D gene ambiguous. V was trimmed by 2 bases and J by 5 bases, leaving 12 bases between them. This CDR3 is built from 14 residues. From germline, CDR1 is MGHDK and CDR2 SYGVNS. This CDR3 reads CASSELGPGTEAFF. As DNA, the CDR3 is TGTGCCAGCAGTGAACTAGGCCCGGGGACTGAAGCTTTCTTT.

The V and J genes are TRBV7-2 and TRBJ2-5; 8 bases line up with TRBD2. The CDR3 has 14 residues. CDR1 and CDR2 from the germline V gene are SGHTA and FQGNSA. V trimming: 3 bases; J trimming: 5 bases; junction bases outside the gene matches: 5. The CDR3 region is CASSFGGAGETQYF. CDR3 sequence (DNA): TGTGCCAGCAGCTTCGGGGGGGCTGGGGAGACCCAGTACTTC.

The rearrangement links TRBV27 to TRBJ2-6; no reliable D call. The V end was cut by 4 bases, the J end by 0 bases, with 7 bases between. Germline CDR1 and CDR2: MNHEY and SMNVEV (reference sequence). This CDR3 has 15 amino acids. The CDR3 nucleotides read TGTGCCAGCAGTTCTTGGTCCTCTGGGGCCAACGTCCTGACTTTC. This sequence encodes CASSSWSSGANVLTF.

The table lists this clone with a count of one. This chain connects TRBV6-5 to TRBJ1-1; maybe TRBD1 (6 bases). The CDR3 loop spans 13 amino acids. Trimming left V 5 bases short and J 4 bases short, with 11 bases between. The V gene's germline CDR1 is MNHEY and CDR2 SVGAGI. The CDR3 DNA follows: TGTGCCAGCAGTACCGGGGGCGGCACTGAAGCTTTCTTT. It yields the protein CASSTGGGTEAFF.

This clone was seen only a few times. This sequence joins TRBV18 and TRBJ2-3; TRBD1 might be the D (5 bases). The germline CDR1 and CDR2 sequences are KGHSH and LQKENI. The CDR3 extends over 14 amino acids. V was cut by 4 bases and J by 6 bases, with 14 bases left in between. As DNA, the CDR3 is TGTGCCAGCTCACTGCGGACAATAGGGGATACGCAGTATTTT. It yields the protein CASSLRTIGDTQYF. Supplemented by reference TRBV18 and TRBJ2-3, the full variable domain reads NAGVMQNPRHLVRRRGQEARLRCSPMKGHSHVYWYRQLPEEGLKFMVYLQKENIIDESGMPKERFSAEFPKEGPSILRIQQVVRGDSAAYFCASSLRTIGDTQYFGPGTRLTVL.

CDR3 sequence (DNA): TGTGCCAGCAGTTACTCCGGGACAGTCTCCTACGAGCAGTACTTC. Translated, it gives CASSYSGTVSYEQYF. This chain joins TRBV6-5 and TRBJ2-7, with 7 bases fitting TRBD1. V shed 0 bases and J 0 bases; nucleotides not matched to a gene: 2. CDR1 is MNHEY, CDR2 SVGAGI, per germline. The CDR3 extends over 15 amino acids.

The chain is built from TRBV5-1 and TRBJ1-2; 7 bases match TRBD1. The CDR3 consists of 14 residues. V gave up 2 bases and J gave up 8 bases; unmatched junction bases: 9. Germline V gene lookup returns CDR1 SGHRS and CDR2 YFSETQ. The CDR3 region has the DNA TGCGCCAGCAGCTTCGGAGGGGGCGAGAAAGGCTACACCTTC. Protein: CASSFGGGEKGYTF.

The chain is built from TRBV3-1 (or the pseudogene TRBV3-2) and TRBJ1-4; no clear D. Germline V gene lookup returns CDR1 LGHDT and CDR2 YNNKEL (reference sequence). V gave up 4 bases and J gave up 10 bases, with 19 bases separating them. This CDR3 contains 15 residues. In DNA form, the CDR3 reads TGTGCCAGCAGCCTCACTGGATATACAAGCGGAAAACTGTTTTTT. It codes for CASSLTGYTSGKLFF.

The chain combines TRBV6-5 with TRBJ2-1; TRBD1 matches at 12 bases. V gave up 5 bases and J gave up 9 bases; unmatched junction bases: 8. The germline V gene encodes CDR1 MNHEY and CDR2 SVGAGI. This CDR3 comprises 15 residues. CDR3 region: CASSTGTGGGGEQFF. The CDR3 DNA reads as TGTGCCAGCAGTACCGGGACAGGGGGCGGAGGTGAGCAGTTCTTC.

V and J are TRBV28 and TRBJ1-1, with unresolved D. CDR1 MDHEN and CDR2 SYDVKM come from the germline V gene. V lost 8 bases and J lost 11, with 15 bases in between. The CDR3 totals 11 residues. The CDR3 here is CASELGIEAFF. The DNA for the CDR3 is TGTGCCAGCGAATTAGGTATAGAGGCTTTCTTT.

This clone turned up a few times. This rearrangement joins TRBV30 to TRBJ1-2; 7 bases agree with TRBD1. Germline loops: CDR1 GTSNPN, CDR2 SVGIG (reference sequence). The CDR3 length is 13 residues. The trim removed 3 bases at V and 8 bases at J, leaving 9 bases unmatched. The DNA of the CDR3 is TGTGCCTGGAGGGCCCCGAGGGGGCAAGGCTACACCTTC. It yields the protein CAWRAPRGQGYTF. The full variable domain, with the rest looked up from reference TRBV30 and TRBJ1-2, is SQTIHQWPATLVQPVGSPLSLECTVEGTSNPNLYWYRQAAGRGLQLLFYSVGIGQISSEVPQNLSASRPQDRQFILSSKKLLLSDSGFYLCAWRAPRGQGYTFGSGTRLTVV.